The 29 T cell receptor beta chains below were found in one sample sequenced in a study of blood T cells in healthy people across ages. The authors ran a second PCR of about 7 to 11 cycles using a sample-barcoded 5' primer and a J-beta primer mix. TCRdb ran MiXCR on the 5' RACE reads and lists one entry per CDR3 protein. The sample lists roughly 570,000 distinct CDR3 sequences, roughly 29% occurring once. The sequenced sample consisted of blood. The origin of the receptors is a woman in her sixties or seventies in good health.

The gene calls are TRBV10-2 and TRBJ2-7; D gene unclear. CDR1 is WSHSY and CDR2 is SAAADI in the germline V gene. The CDR3 consists of 11 residues. V lost 6 bases, J lost 2 bases, and 5 bases lay in between. CDR3 sequence: CASRSPYEQYF. The CDR3 bases are TGCGCCAGCAGGAGTCCCTACGAGCAGTACTTC.

The genes are TRBV4-1 and TRBJ1-5; D is uncertain. The CDR3 length is 16 residues. The ends were cut back, 0 bases at V and 1 base at J, with 10 bases in the middle. Germline V gene data show CDR1 as MGHRA and CDR2 as YSYEKL. This CDR3 reads CASSQDELVSNQPQHF. The CDR3 DNA follows: TGCGCCAGCAGCCAAGATGAGTTGGTCAGCAATCAGCCCCAGCATTTT.

V gene TRBV7-2 combines with J gene TRBJ2-1; no reliable D call. V shed 5 bases and J shed 9 bases, with 23 bases lying between them. The CDR3 length is 16 residues. Germline V lookup: CDR1 SGHTA, CDR2 FQGNSA. In DNA, the CDR3 is TGTGCCAGCAGCGTCCTCGGGCTAGGCGTACAAGGTGAGCAGTTCTTC. Translating it yields CASSVLGLGVQGEQFF. Using reference TRBV7-2 and TRBJ2-1 for the parts outside the CDR3, the full variable domain is GAGVSQSPSNKVTEKGKDVELRCDPISGHTALYWYRQSLGQGLEFLIYFQGNSAPDKSGLPSDRFSAERTGGSVSTLTIQRTQQEDSAVYLCASSVLGLGVQGEQFFGPGTRLTVL.

This clonotype was counted only a few times. V and J are TRBV6-1 and TRBJ1-1; 12 bases are a match to TRBD1. The CDR3 length is 17 residues. V gave up 5 bases and J gave up 4 bases; unmatched junction bases: 11. The germline V gene encodes CDR1 MNHNS and CDR2 SASEGT. The CDR3 loop reads CASSPTGTGGRTTEAFF. In nucleotides, the CDR3 is TGTGCCAGCAGTCCCACCGGGACAGGGGGCAGGACCACTGAAGCTTTCTTT.

CDR3 nucleotide sequence: TGTGCCAGCAGCCCTCGACACTCTGGGGCCAACGTCCTGACTTTC. It encodes CASSPRHSGANVLTF. J is TRBJ2-6 and V is TRBV7-2; D remains ambiguous. The CDR3 sequence is 15 residues long. Germline lookup yields CDR1 SGHTA and CDR2 FQGNSA. V lost 5 bases to trimming and J lost 0 bases, with 8 bases between them.

CDR3 sequence reads: CASNSGGLETQYF. The CDR3 DNA is TGCGCCAGTAATAGTGGGGGCTTGGAGACCCAGTACTTC. The V call is TRBV5-1, the J call TRBJ2-5, with a possible D match to TRBD1 (6 bases). Germline CDR1 and CDR2: SGHRS and YFSETQ. There are 13 residues in the CDR3. V was trimmed by 8 bases and J by 5 bases, leaving 16 bases between them. Based on the CDR3 plus reference TRBV5-1 and TRBJ2-5, the full variable domain is KAGVTQTPRYLIKTRGQQVTLSCSPISGHRSVSWYQQTPGQGLQFLFEYFSETQRNKGNFPGRFSGRQFSNSRSEMNVSTLELGDSALYLCASNSGGLETQYFGPGTRLLVL.

This clonotype has more than one count but fewer than ten. The chain couples TRBV29-1 to TRBJ1-3, with D unclear. Germline-derived CDR1 and CDR2 are SQVTM and ANQGSEA. The CDR3 length is 13 residues. Trimming stripped 4 bases from V and 0 bases from J, with 7 bases between. CDR3 region: CSVAPISGNTIYF. Written as DNA, the CDR3 is TGCAGCGTTGCGCCGATCTCTGGAAACACCATATATTTT. The entire variable domain, with the rest obtained from reference TRBV29-1 and TRBJ1-3, is as follows: SAVISQKPSRDICQRGTSLTIQCQVDSQVTMMFWYRQQPGQSLTLIATANQGSEATYESGFVIDKFPISRPNLTFSTLTVSNMSPEDSSIYLCSVAPISGNTIYFGEGSWLTVV.

The chain recombines TRBV7-3 with TRBJ2-6; D possibly corresponds to TRBD2 (6 bases). Trimming cost V 3 bases and J 2 bases, with 11 bases left between them. Germline loops: CDR1 SGHTA, CDR2 FQGTGA. This CDR3 is built from 16 residues. CDR3 residues: CASSLEGLAGANVLTF. The CDR3 DNA reads TGTGCCAGCAGCTTGGAGGGACTGGCTGGGGCCAACGTCCTGACTTTC.

The chain uses TRBV5-1 and TRBJ2-5; either TRBD1 or TRBD2 may supply D (5 bases each). This CDR3 contains 15 residues. The V gene lost 4 bases and the J gene lost 5 bases, with 18 bases spanning the gap. Germline V gives CDR1 SGHRS, CDR2 YFSETQ. The CDR3 nucleotides are TGCGCCAGCAGCGGGGACCGAGTGGGGCATGAGACCCAGTACTTC. Translation: CASSGDRVGHETQYF. Supplemented by reference TRBV5-1 and TRBJ2-5, the full variable domain reads KAGVTQTPRYLIKTRGQQVTLSCSPISGHRSVSWYQQTPGQGLQFLFEYFSETQRNKGNFPGRFSGRQFSNSRSEMNVSTLELGDSALYLCASSGDRVGHETQYFGPGTRLLVL.

The chain couples TRBV5-1 to TRBJ1-3; the D gene is possibly TRBD1 (6 bases). This CDR3 has 18 residues. V dropped 5 bases and J dropped 0 bases, with 21 bases sitting between them. CDR1 is SGHRS and CDR2 is YFSETQ in the germline V gene. DNA of the CDR3: TGCGCCAGCAGTTGGGGAGGACGTCTCAGGGGCTCTGGAAACACCATATATTTT. Its protein is CASSWGGRLRGSGNTIYF.

This clonotype was found a few times. This chain uses TRBV7-2 with TRBJ2-2; D may be TRBD1 or TRBD2 (5 bases each). Germline lookup yields CDR1 SGHTA and CDR2 FQGNSA. The V gene lost 5 bases and the J gene lost 3 bases, with 10 bases spanning the gap. This CDR3 has 14 residues. CDR3 bases: TGTGCCAGCAGCCTAGGGACCCACACCGGGGAGCTGTTTTTT. Protein: CASSLGTHTGELFF.

The sample holds a few counts of this clonotype. The CDR3 spells CASSLEPGSGANVLTF. CDR3 sequence (DNA): TGCGCCAGCAGCCTTGAGCCGGGGTCTGGGGCCAACGTCCTGACTTTC. The chain is built from TRBV4-3 and TRBJ2-6, with a weak D call TRBD2 (5 bases). Deletions cut 4 bases from V and 1 base from J, with 11 bases between. Per germline, CDR1 LGHNA and CDR2 YSLEER. The CDR3 runs 16 residues.

This clonotype was detected only a few times. J is TRBJ2-7 and V is TRBV2, with TRBD1 identical over 9 bases. Germline values: CDR1 SNHLY, CDR2 FYNNEI. With V trimmed by 6 bases and J by 7 bases, 4 bases remained unmatched. This CDR3 region has 12 residues. The chain's CDR3 is CASSTGGVEQYF. The CDR3, as DNA: TGTGCCAGCAGCACAGGGGGCGTTGAGCAGTACTTC.

The sample holds a few counts of this clonotype. This rearrangement joins TRBV20-1 to TRBJ2-3, with D hard to call. The CDR3 spans 11 residues. Germline values: CDR1 DFQATT, CDR2 SNEGSKA (reference sequence). The V gene lost 5 bases and the J gene lost 5 bases, with 8 bases spanning the gap. CDR3 amino acids: CSAWGLDTQYF. The CDR3 nucleotides are TGCAGTGCTTGGGGTCTAGATACGCAGTATTTT.

This clonotype was seen more than once but under ten times. V usage is TRBV4-2 and J usage is TRBJ1-3; TRBD1 might be the D (5 bases). The CDR3 covers 15 residues. The ends were cut back, 0 bases at V and 4 bases at J, with 10 bases in the middle. Germline V CDR1 and CDR2: LGHNA, YNFKEQ. The CDR3 nucleotides read TGTGCCAGCAGCCAAGATGGGGGGAAAGGAAACACCATATATTTT. It is translated as CASSQDGGKGNTIYF.

This clonotype was observed a few times. CDR3 coding DNA: TGTGCCAGCAGCGCCGGGACTAGCGGGGGGGCTTTAATGGAGACCCAGTACTTC. Translated: CASSAGTSGGALMETQYF. This sequence joins TRBV9 and TRBJ2-5, with 16 nucleotides matching TRBD2. The CDR3 consists of 18 residues. V shed 3 bases and J 5 bases; nucleotides not matched to a gene: 10. Germline-derived CDR1 and CDR2 are SGDLS and YYNGEE.

The V gene is TRBV14, the J gene TRBJ2-5; D is ambiguous. The end of the DNA fits TRBJ2-1 better, so the J call may be wrong. This CDR3 region has 13 residues. Germline CDR1 reads SGHDN; CDR2 reads FVKESK. CDR3 protein: CASSPVFADRQFF. The CDR3 nucleotides are TGTGCCAGCAGCCCAGTGTTTGCGGACCGGCAGTTCTTC.

This sequence joins TRBV20-1 and TRBJ1-6; TRBD1 is a possible D gene (5 bases). The CDR3 consists of 14 residues. The V gene's germline CDR1 is DFQATT and CDR2 SNEGSKA (reference sequence). Trimming left V 2 bases short and J 5 bases short, with 10 bases between. DNA for the CDR3: TGCAGTGCTAGAACAGGAGCTAATAATTCACCCCTCCACTTT. Translating it yields CSARTGANNSPLHF.

This clonotype came up a few times. The chain uses TRBV5-6 and TRBJ2-5; D ambiguous. The end of the DNA fits TRBJ2-7 better, so the J call may be wrong. CDR3 length equals 13 residues. Germline CDR1 reads SGHDT; CDR2 reads YYEEEE. Here the CDR3 DNA reads TGTGCCAGCAGCGTGGGCAGGTCCTACGAGCAGTACTTC. Translation: CASSVGRSYEQYF.

This clonotype was detected a few times. The chain links TRBV6-2 or TRBV6-3 to TRBJ2-5, with 10 bases that match TRBD2. TRBJ2-1 explains the end of the DNA better; the J call may be wrong. This CDR3 is 15 amino acids long. Germline values: CDR1 MNHEY, CDR2 SVGEGT. The CDR3 loop is CASSYGLAATNEQFF. Here the CDR3 DNA reads TGTGCCAGCAGTTACGGACTAGCGGCGACCAATGAGCAGTTCTTC.

The J gene is TRBJ2-1, the V gene TRBV29-1; 7 bases map to TRBD2. The CDR3 has 14 residues. Trimming removed 3 bases from V and 2 bases from J; junction bases left unmatched: 4. CDR1 and CDR2 from the germline V gene are SQVTM and ANQGSEA. CDR3 coding DNA: TGCAGCGTTGAGCCAGCGGGGACCTACAATGAGCAGTTCTTC. It specifies CSVEPAGTYNEQFF.

This clonotype turned up a few times. The chain is built from TRBV20-1 and TRBJ2-4, with D hard to call. CDR1 and CDR2 (germline): DFQATT, SNEGSKA (reference sequence). The CDR3 totals 15 residues. V shed 1 base and J shed 1 base, with 11 bases lying between them. CDR3 loop: CSARVGKRAKNIQYF. CDR3 DNA: TGCAGTGCTAGAGTGGGAAAAAGGGCCAAAAACATTCAGTACTTC.

This clonotype was recorded a few times. The V and J genes are TRBV5-1 and TRBJ2-7; D gene ambiguous. The V gene lost 1 base and the J gene lost 3 bases, with 8 bases spanning the gap. Germline V gives CDR1 SGHRS, CDR2 YFSETQ. The CDR3 spans 13 residues. The CDR3: CASSLNGRYEQYF. CDR3 sequence (DNA): TGCGCCAGCAGCTTGAATGGCCGCTACGAGCAGTACTTC.

This clonotype was detected many times. In nucleotides, the CDR3 is TGTGCCAGCAGCTTACTGGACGGATACACTGAAGCTTTCTTT. Translation gives CASSLLDGYTEAFF. The V gene is TRBV7-2, the J gene TRBJ1-1, with D hard to call. The CDR3 is made up of 14 amino acids. The V end was cut by 2 bases, the J end by 3 bases, with 10 bases between. CDR1 and CDR2 from the germline V gene are SGHTA and FQGNSA. The full variable domain, rest sourced from reference TRBV7-2 and TRBJ1-1, is GAGVSQSPSNKVTEKGKDVELRCDPISGHTALYWYRQSLGQGLEFLIYFQGNSAPDKSGLPSDRFSAERTGGSVSTLTIQRTQQEDSAVYLCASSLLDGYTEAFFGQGTRLTVV.

The V and J genes are TRBV5-1 and TRBJ2-5; D is possibly TRBD2 (5 bases). The V and J ends lost 0 bases and 5 bases respectively, with 14 bases between them. CDR1 and CDR2 from the germline V gene are SGHRS and YFSETQ. There are 15 residues in the CDR3. CDR3 sequence reads: CASSLARVGSETQYF. As DNA, the CDR3 is TGCGCCAGCAGCTTGGCGCGGGTTGGCTCGGAGACCCAGTACTTC.

The CDR3 coding sequence is TGTGCCAGCAGCACGACTACCTACACAGATACGCAGTATTTT. It codes for CASSTTTYTDTQYF. The chain joins TRBV7-2 to TRBJ2-3; TRBD2 might be the D (5 bases). CDR3 length: 14 amino acids. CDR1 SGHTA and CDR2 FQGNSA come from the germline V gene. Trimming removed 5 bases from V and 2 bases from J, with 11 bases in between.

This clonotype has only a few counts. No conserved phenylalanine or tryptophan ends this CDR3, so it is likely a read error. DNA of the CDR3: TGTGCCAGCAGCTTAAGCGGGGGGGCTGAGCAGTTCCTC. Translated: CASSLSGGAEQFL. This chain joins TRBV7-2 and TRBJ2-1; 10 bases map to TRBD2. The V segment lost 2 bases and the J segment 9 bases; nucleotides outside the gene matches: 1. Germline-derived CDR1 and CDR2 are SGHTA and FQGNSA. The CDR3 has 13 residues.

The sample holds a few counts of this clonotype. The V gene is TRBV21-1, the J gene TRBJ1-4. TRBV21-1 is recorded as a pseudogene. This CDR3 region has 14 residues. The CDR3 sequence is CASRRLRTNEKLFF. The CDR3 DNA follows: TGTGCCAGCAGGCGGTTGCGTACTAATGAAAAACTGTTTTTT.

The V gene is TRBV14, the J gene TRBJ2-7; D might be TRBD1 or TRBD2, each matching 5 bases. V gave up 1 base and J gave up 5 bases, with 12 bases separating them. Germline V gene data show CDR1 as SGHDN and CDR2 as FVKESK. The CDR3 covers 14 residues. The CDR3 DNA is TGTGCCAGCAGCCAAGTTGGGGGTGGCGACGAGCAGTACTTC. Encoded protein: CASSQVGGGDEQYF.